The clone carrying this TCR beta chain was detected once. The V end was cut by 4 bases, the J end by 0 bases, with 19 bases between. The CDR3 has 18 amino acids. Germline-derived CDR1 and CDR2 are MGHDK and SYGVNS. The data derive from a study of T cell changes during pregnancy in multiple sclerosis. The repertoire was sequenced with immunoSEQ multiplex PCR; TCRdb's copy has only in-frame clones and lacks some. The sample lists tens of thousands of clones, more than 85% occurring once. The receptor's source is a female donor in good health, enrolled as a control in a pregnancy study. The sample was peripheral blood, taken after pregnancy. The chain is built from TRBV25-1 and TRBJ2-1, with D uncertain. The CDR3 nucleotides are TGTGCCAGCAGTGGCCTAGGCGCCGGTCAGAGCTCCTACAATGAGCAGTTCTTC. Its protein is CASSGLGAGQSSYNEQFF.